Included here is one T cell receptor beta chain sequence, with context. The record originates from a study of blood T cells in healthy people across ages. The wider study: Template switching caught about one barcoded beta molecule for each two T cells.

A second roughly 7 to 11 cycle PCR used barcoded and J-beta primers. TCRdb passed the 5' RACE reads through MiXCR, listing each CDR3 protein once. The sample includes some 930,000 distinct CDR3 sequences, roughly 28% of them seen just once. Per individual sample, total RNA of at least 5 micrograms was extracted. This sample was also put to use in a study of T cells of mothers and their children.

The sequenced material came from blood. This clonotype was sampled from a middle-aged woman in good health.

The CDR3 is CASSPFGTSGGGNEQFF. Written as DNA, the CDR3 is TGTGCCAGCAGCCCATTTGGGACTAGCGGGGGCGGGAATGAGCAGTTCTTC. The gene calls are TRBV7-2 and TRBJ2-1, with TRBD2 matching over 14 bases. Germline-derived CDR1 and CDR2 are SGHTA and FQGNSA. The CDR3 totals 17 residues. Trimming took 5 bases from V and 7 from J; bases not matched to a gene: 10.